One sample yielded the 16 T cell receptor beta chains listed below, sequenced in a study of molecular identifiers for immune sequencing clone quantification. TCRdb re-analysed the PCR reads in MiXCR, keeping a single row per CDR3 protein. Here the sample spans hundreds of thousands of distinct CDR3 sequences, 25% being singletons. Sequencing was performed on naive CD8+ T cells from blood, with Jurkat cell RNA spiked in. Specified subset: FACS-sorted CD8+CD4-CCR7+CD45RA+ naive T cells. The receptor set was obtained from a human donor in good health. Some libraries in this study had Jurkat cell RNA spiked in.

Turning to this clonotype: It may be a read error: a sequence one base away is much more abundant. The CDR3 DNA reads TGCGCCAGCAGCTTGACAGGAGGAGAGATCACTGAAGCTTTCTTT. It yields the protein CASSLTGGEITEAFF. The rearrangement uses TRBV5-1 and TRBJ1-1; a weak D match, TRBD1 (5 bases). Trimming cost V 1 base and J 4 bases, with 14 bases left between them. The CDR3 has 15 amino acids. From germline, CDR1 is SGHRS and CDR2 YFSETQ.

The chain uses TRBV6-5 and TRBJ2-1, with D perhaps matching TRBD1 (6 bases). The CDR3 is 15 amino acids. Germline-derived CDR1 and CDR2 are MNHEY and SVGAGI. V dropped 1 base and J dropped 2 bases, with 9 bases sitting between them. CDR3: CASSYLQGTYNEQFF. In DNA form, the CDR3 reads TGTGCCAGCAGTTACTTACAGGGCACCTACAATGAGCAGTTCTTC.

This clonotype was recorded once. An end of the junction differs from the germline gene, which may be a read error. The chain combines TRBV5-6 with TRBJ2-7, with TRBD2 as a possible D gene (5 bases). Germline CDR1 SGHDT, CDR2 YYEEEE. CDR3 length equals 15 residues. The CDR3 DNA follows: TGTGCCAGCAGCTTCGGTCAAGGGAGCTCCTGCGAGCAGTACTTC. It codes for CASSFGQGSSCEQYF.

This clonotype showed up many times. This rearrangement joins TRBV4-1 to TRBJ2-7, with 7 bases that match TRBD2. With 3 bases clipped from V and 5 bases from J, the junction kept 4 bases outside the gene matches. The CDR3 sequence is 13 residues long. Germline V CDR1 and CDR2: MGHRA, YSYEKL. The CDR3 reads CASSQGGADEQYF. CDR3 sequence (DNA): TGCGCCAGCAGCCAGGGAGGGGCAGACGAGCAGTACTTC.

The chain combines TRBV14 with TRBJ2-7, with a weak D call TRBD2 (6 bases). Trimming removed 5 bases from V and 2 bases from J, with 13 bases in between. The CDR3 extends over 14 amino acids. Germline lookup yields CDR1 SGHDN and CDR2 FVKESK. The CDR3 DNA is TGTGCCAGCAGCTCGTTAACGGGGGCCTACGAGCAGTACTTC. This codes for CASSSLTGAYEQYF.

The chain combines TRBV7-9 with TRBJ2-2, with D possibly TRBD2 on 7 matching bases. The length of the CDR3 is 16 residues. Germline CDR1 is SEHNR and CDR2 is FQNEAQ (reference sequence). V was shortened by 4 bases and J by 3 bases, with 15 bases between the two germline ends. The CDR3 bases are TGTGCCAGCAGCTCAGGCGGGGGCCCCTACACCGGGGAGCTGTTTTTT. It yields the protein CASSSGGGPYTGELFF.

This clonotype was detected many times. V is TRBV6-5 and J is TRBJ2-7, with 12 bases aligning to TRBD2. Unmatched junction bases numbered 1, after V lost 0 bases and J lost 4 bases. Germline CDR1 MNHEY, CDR2 SVGAGI. The CDR3 is 15 residues long. CDR3 loop: CASSYSLAGGYEQYF. The CDR3 coding sequence is TGTGCCAGCAGTTACTCGCTAGCGGGGGGGTACGAGCAGTACTTC.

A remark on this clonotype: Germline and junction disagree at one end, which may indicate a read error. The V call is TRBV4-3, the J call TRBJ1-2, with D hard to call. The CDR3 spans 15 residues. From germline, CDR1 is LGHNA and CDR2 YSLEER. The CDR3 region has the DNA TGCACCAGCAGCCAAGATCTGGAGGCTAACTATGGCTACACCTTC. Amino acid sequence: CTSSQDLEANYGYTF.

This clonotype was detected many times. The rearrangement links TRBV6-2 or TRBV6-3 to TRBJ2-3; D may be TRBD2 (6 bases). Germline-derived CDR1 and CDR2 are MNHEY and SVGEGT. CDR3 length equals 13 residues. V was clipped by 6 bases and J by 3 bases, with 10 bases between them. DNA of the CDR3: TGTGCCAGCAGGAAGGCGGGGACAGATACGCAGTATTTT. Protein sequence: CASRKAGTDTQYF.

The chain is built from TRBV24-1 and TRBJ2-1, with D possibly TRBD2 on 7 matching bases. This CDR3 is built from 16 residues. Trimming stripped 4 bases from V and 7 bases from J, with 19 bases between. Germline CDR1 and CDR2: KGHDR and SFDVKD. CDR3 sequence: CATSDPARGAVNEQFF. The CDR3, as DNA: TGTGCCACCAGTGACCCCGCTCGGGGGGCAGTGAATGAGCAGTTCTTC.

This clonotype appeared a few times. This may arise from a read error, as a much more abundant clone is one base away. The rearrangement links TRBV6-2 or TRBV6-3 to TRBJ2-3; D gene uncertain. Looked up from germline, CDR1 is MNHEY and CDR2 is SVGEGT. The CDR3 consists of 12 residues. This chain's CDR3 is CAGSYSTPAYHF. The CDR3 DNA reads TGTGCCGGCAGTTACTCTACTCCCGCCTACCATTTT.

This chain links TRBV29-1 with TRBJ2-1; D is possibly TRBD2 (6 bases). The V end lost 1 base, the J end lost 0 bases, and 13 bases lay between the germline ends. Germline CDR1 SQVTM, CDR2 ANQGSEA. This CDR3 is 16 amino acids long. The CDR3 bases are TGCAGCGTTGAAGTTTATGGGGGGACCTCCTACAATGAGCAGTTCTTC. Its translation: CSVEVYGGTSYNEQFF.

This clonotype was seen a few times. This chain links TRBV12-3 or TRBV12-4 with TRBJ2-7, with 7 bases fitting TRBD1. This CDR3 spans 14 amino acids. V lost 6 bases to trimming and J lost 0 bases; unmatched junction nucleotides: 5. The CDR3 DNA sequence: TGTGCCAGCAGAACAGGGGATTCCTCCTACGAGCAGTACTTC. Translation gives CASRTGDSSYEQYF.

This chain connects TRBV5-3 to TRBJ2-4; D is possibly TRBD1 or TRBD2 (5 bases each). Being an ORF, TRBV5-3 has a function that is uncertain. V shed 0 bases and J shed 0 bases, with 19 bases lying between them. The CDR3 has 19 amino acids. CDR3 protein: CARSLVGGTTGVAKNIQYF. CDR3 coding DNA: TGTGCCAGAAGCTTGGTAGGTGGGACGACCGGGGTAGCCAAAAACATTCAGTACTTC.

This clonotype was observed a handful of times. The genes are TRBV7-9 and TRBJ2-1; D is undetermined. The CDR3 totals 13 residues. V was clipped by 5 bases and J by 5 bases, with 10 bases between them. Germline V gene data show CDR1 as SEHNR and CDR2 as FQNEAQ (reference sequence). Written as DNA, the CDR3 is TGTGCCAGCAGCCCCACACTAAACAATGAGCAGTTCTTC. Translating gives CASSPTLNNEQFF.

This clonotype was seen a few times. The chain carries TRBV6-1 and TRBJ2-2; D remains ambiguous. V was cut by 4 bases and J by 4 bases, with 16 bases left in between. CDR3 length: 16 residues. Germline values: CDR1 MNHNS, CDR2 SASEGT. CDR3 DNA: TGTGCCAGCAGTGCCTTGGTCGGGTCTCGCACCGGGGAGCTGTTTTTT. The encoded protein is CASSALVGSRTGELFF.